There are a few counts of the clone carrying this T cell receptor (beta chain). An end of the junction differs from the germline gene, which may be a read error. Expressed TCRB transcripts were sequenced because the isolated RNA had all been reverse transcribed beforehand. Deep immunoSEQ sequencing covered naive, central memory and regulatory T cell samples. Generated by immunoSEQ multiplex PCR, the TCRdb table keeps only in-frame clones and is missing some. The table includes about 290,000 clones, about 8% detected once. In germline, CDR1 is MDHEN, CDR2 SYDVKM. The CDR3 is made up of 12 amino acids. This record comes from a study of beta chain features in type 1 diabetes.

This TCR came from a woman under 30 in good health. Sequencing used central memory CD4+ T cells from blood. The V call is TRBV28, the J call TRBJ1-2, with 7 bases identical to TRBD1. The CDR3 reads CASGGGQAYLAF. CDR3 DNA sequence: TGTGCCAGCGGAGGAGGACAGGCGTATTTGGCCTTC.